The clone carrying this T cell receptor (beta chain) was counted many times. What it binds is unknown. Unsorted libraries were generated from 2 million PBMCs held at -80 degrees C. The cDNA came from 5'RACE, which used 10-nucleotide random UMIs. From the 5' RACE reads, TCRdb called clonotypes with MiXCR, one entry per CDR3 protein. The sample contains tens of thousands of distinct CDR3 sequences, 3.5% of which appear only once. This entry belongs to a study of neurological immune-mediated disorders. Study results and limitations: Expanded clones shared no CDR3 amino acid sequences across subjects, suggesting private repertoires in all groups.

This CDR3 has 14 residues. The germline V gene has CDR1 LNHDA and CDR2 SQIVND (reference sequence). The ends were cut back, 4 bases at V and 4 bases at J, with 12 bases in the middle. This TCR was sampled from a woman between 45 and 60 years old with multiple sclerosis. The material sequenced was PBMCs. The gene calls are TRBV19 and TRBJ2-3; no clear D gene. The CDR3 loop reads CASSRPGSADTQYF. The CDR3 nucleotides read TGTGCCAGTAGTAGACCGGGCTCCGCAGATACGCAGTATTTT.